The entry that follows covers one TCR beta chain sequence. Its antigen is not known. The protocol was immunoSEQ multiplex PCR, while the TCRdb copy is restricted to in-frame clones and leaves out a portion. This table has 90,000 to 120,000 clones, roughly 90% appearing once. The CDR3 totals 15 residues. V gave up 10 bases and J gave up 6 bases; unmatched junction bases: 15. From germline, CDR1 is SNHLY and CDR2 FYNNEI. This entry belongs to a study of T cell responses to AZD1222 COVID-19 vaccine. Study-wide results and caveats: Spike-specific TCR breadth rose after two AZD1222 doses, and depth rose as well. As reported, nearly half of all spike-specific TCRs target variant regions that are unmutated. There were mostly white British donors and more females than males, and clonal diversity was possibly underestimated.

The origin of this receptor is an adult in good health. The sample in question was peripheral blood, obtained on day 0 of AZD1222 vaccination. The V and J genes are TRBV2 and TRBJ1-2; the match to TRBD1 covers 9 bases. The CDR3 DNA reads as TGTGCCACCAGGAGGGGGACAGGGAGCCCCGATGGCTACACCTTC. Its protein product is CATRRGTGSPDGYTF.